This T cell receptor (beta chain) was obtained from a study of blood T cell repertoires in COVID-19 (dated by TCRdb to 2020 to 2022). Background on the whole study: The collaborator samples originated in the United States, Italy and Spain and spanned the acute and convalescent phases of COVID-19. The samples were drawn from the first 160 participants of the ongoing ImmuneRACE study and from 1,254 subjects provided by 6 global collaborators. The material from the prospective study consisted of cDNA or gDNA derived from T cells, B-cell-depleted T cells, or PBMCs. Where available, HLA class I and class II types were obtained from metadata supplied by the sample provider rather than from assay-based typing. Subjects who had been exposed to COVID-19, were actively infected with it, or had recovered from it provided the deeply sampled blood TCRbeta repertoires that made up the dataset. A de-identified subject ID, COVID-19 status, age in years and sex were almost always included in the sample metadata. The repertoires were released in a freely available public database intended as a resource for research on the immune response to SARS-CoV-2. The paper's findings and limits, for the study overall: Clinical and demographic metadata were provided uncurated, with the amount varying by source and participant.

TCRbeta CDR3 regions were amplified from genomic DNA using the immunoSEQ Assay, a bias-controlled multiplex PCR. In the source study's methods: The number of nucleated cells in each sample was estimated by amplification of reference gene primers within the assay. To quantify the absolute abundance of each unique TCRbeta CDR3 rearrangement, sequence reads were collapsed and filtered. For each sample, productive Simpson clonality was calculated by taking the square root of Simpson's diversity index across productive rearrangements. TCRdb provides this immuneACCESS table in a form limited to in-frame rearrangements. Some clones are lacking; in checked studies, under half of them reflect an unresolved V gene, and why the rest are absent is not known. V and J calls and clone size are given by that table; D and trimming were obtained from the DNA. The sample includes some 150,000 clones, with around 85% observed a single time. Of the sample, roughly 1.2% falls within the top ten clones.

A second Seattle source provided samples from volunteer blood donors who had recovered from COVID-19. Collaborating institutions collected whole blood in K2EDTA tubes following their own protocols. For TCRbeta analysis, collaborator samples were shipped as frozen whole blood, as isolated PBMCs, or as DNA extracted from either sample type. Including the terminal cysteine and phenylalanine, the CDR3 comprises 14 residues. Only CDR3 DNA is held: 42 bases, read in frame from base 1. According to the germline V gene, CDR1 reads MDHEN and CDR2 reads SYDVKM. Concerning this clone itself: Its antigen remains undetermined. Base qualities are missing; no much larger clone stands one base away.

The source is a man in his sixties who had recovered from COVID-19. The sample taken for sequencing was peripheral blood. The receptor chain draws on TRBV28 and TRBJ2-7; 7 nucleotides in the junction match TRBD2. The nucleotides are TGTGCTCCAGCGCCAGAGCGGGGCCCCTACGAGCAGTACTTC. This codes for CAPAPERGPYEQYF.